This T cell receptor beta chain is from a study of regulatory T cells in long-lasting Graves disease (dated by TCRdb to the early 2020s). Concerning the study at large: Newly diagnosed Graves' disease patients had taken antithyroid drugs for less than 3 months. The study was registered as a clinical trial and conducted in China. Peripheral blood TCR sequencing and RNA sequencing compared persistent Graves' disease patients with newly diagnosed Graves' disease patients. A total of roughly 33 samples were covered by TCR sequencing, comprising around 13 persistent and around 20 newly diagnosed Graves' disease patients. Here is what the overall study found, with its caveats: More public clonotypes were shared among persistent patients (roughly 3,000) than among newly diagnosed patients (more than 950). The authors noted that the small sample size was a limitation that may lower accuracy. Sequencing and analysis were limited to the TCR beta chain. Compared with newly diagnosed patients, persistent Graves' disease patients had lower TCR Shannon entropy and fewer highly expanded clones, which suggests clonal expansion. Because the primary lesion, thyroid tissue, could not be accessed, the study looked at peripheral blood alone. Preferential use of TRBV28, TRBJ1-2 and TRBJ2-5 was observed in persistent disease, whereas TRBV20-1 and TRBJ2-1 were favored in newly diagnosed disease.

This clonotype was seen repeatedly, ten times or more. Its antigen is currently not known. Base qualities were left out, and no much larger clone turns up one base away. The library was obtained by multiplex PCR. Sequencing used an Illumina HiSeq 4000. TCR beta libraries were built with iRepertoire HTBI primers and Arm-PCR amplification of CDR3 regions. Before sequencing, the PCR products went through gel purification. Processing in the source paper ran as follows. Gene usage analysis of CDR3 amino acid clonotypes used the 55 to 80 TRBV and around 13 TRBJ segments found across samples. COPE and FqMerger were used to merge filtered high-quality paired reads into contigs. BLAST was used to align contigs to IMGT TRBV, TRBD and TRBJ reference genes, and CDR3 was defined according to IMGT. Clonotypes above 0.1% frequency were classified as highly expanded clones. Repertoire diversity was measured by Shannon entropy, and V-J evenness by the Gini coefficient. A clonotype found in more than one individual was treated as public. Clones were called with MiXCR by TCRdb after fastp trimmed the public reads at Q25, and only in-frame beta chains were retained. Merged by CDR3 protein, the rows form single entries marked with the most common genes and DNA. It is TCRdb's table, rather than the study itself, that gives the V and J calls and clone size. The sample has approximately 350,000 distinct CDR3 sequences on record, approximately 10% of them singletons. Approximately 17% of the sample is taken by the ten largest.

The germline V gene (reference sequence) gives CDR1 as DFQATT and CDR2 as SNEGSKA. Reading from cysteine to phenylalanine, the CDR3 counts 14 amino acids. The retained sequence is limited to the CDR3, 42 bases, with the frame set at the first base. The V and J ends are trimmed by 3 bases and 3 bases, leaving 12 bases between them. The sample's time point label is to be understood as: newly diagnosed GD, antithyroid drugs for less than 3 months. RNA was extracted from PBMCs in TRIzol for both TCR sequencing and RNA sequencing. The diagnosis of Graves' disease was made according to American Thyroid Association guidelines. The patients came from an endocrinology department in Xi'an, China. From each patient, around 9 milliliters of peripheral blood was collected into an EDTA anticoagulant tube. Ficoll Paque Plus density gradient separation was used to isolate PBMCs, and no further T cell sorting was done. RNA quality was checked with an Agilent 2100 Bioanalyzer and agarose gel, and concentration with a NanoDrop 2000.

Another study also made use of these data, one on T cells in Graves' hyperthyroidism and ophthalmopathy. The second study's authors report: Stable Graves' hyperthyroidism was defined as no progression to ophthalmopathy during 18 months of follow-up. Hyperthyroidism patients were newly diagnosed, had a disease duration of under 2 months, and were aged 18 to 65 years. Any patient with an uncontrolled infection, another autoimmune disease, pregnancy or lactation was excluded. Diagnoses were established on the basis of clinical symptoms, serum thyroxine and TRAb, thyroid ultrasound, and orbital computed tomography. For the first round of RT-PCR on the TCR CDR3, the HTBI primer set was used together with the Qiagen OneStep RT-PCR kit. Most expanded thyroid clonotypes (frequency above 0.001) were also found in blood, which suggests that blood repertoires may mirror thyroid immune responses. A model built on a 13 V-J signature distinguished ophthalmopathy from stable hyperthyroidism, reaching roughly 88% sensitivity and under 84% specificity in cross-validation and 80%/75% in testing. In validation, the model predicted progression to ophthalmopathy with over 65% sensitivity and roughly 72% specificity, a median of about 6.7 months before onset. A discovery cohort of approximately 97 patients, approximately 45 with Graves' ophthalmopathy and 57 with stable Graves' hyperthyroidism, was used to find distinguishing TCR V-J signatures. An independent validation cohort of 18 to 20 hyperthyroidism patients and over 15 patients who later progressed to ophthalmopathy tested prospective prediction of ophthalmopathy. The roughly 90 discovery patients were divided at random into training and test sets in a 7:3 ratio. In addition, the study compared T-cell repertoires in thyroid tissue and in blood from six Graves' hyperthyroidism patients. After sampling, hyperthyroidism patients received methimazole starting at 30 mg daily, and ophthalmopathy patients received high-dose intravenous methylprednisolone. A second multiplex PCR round built the libraries, followed by size selection and purification. The libraries were sequenced on an Illumina HiSeq2000 using paired-end 100 bp reads. SOAPnuke was used to process the raw data, throwing out any read that contained adapters or uncalled bases, had a mean Phred below 15, or lacked an exact constant-primer or identifier match. High-quality paired reads were merged with COPE v1.2.5, and unique nucleotide sequences were defined as clonotypes. MiTCR v1.1 was used to align the clonotypes against IMGT TRBV, TRBD and TRBJ reference segments. Only V-J combinations with frequency above 0.0001, covering about 99% of repertoires, were analysed. The TCS score was defined as the ratio of F50 (clonal expansion) to E x V (chaos), calculated using BLOSUM62-based TCRdist between CDR3 peptides within each V-J. Welch's t-statistics and random forest reduced 450 to 600 V-J features to under 15, which were used in a naive Bayes classifier (R e1071). Sample size was not statistically predetermined, and investigators were not blinded to group allocation. The paper describes TCR Vbeta CDR3 sequencing of 130 to 150 peripheral blood samples, made up of about 40 ophthalmopathy patients, 70 to 80 hyperthyroidism patients and about 17 progressor patients.

The sequencing used peripheral blood mononuclear cells (PBMCs), collected at new diagnosis, from a patient treated with antithyroid drugs. This TCR was recovered from a young woman with Graves disease. Donor details come from another sample of the same person, matched by shared clones. The chain couples TRBV20-1 to TRBJ2-1; the D element could tentatively be TRBD1 or TRBD2, as 5 bases agree for each. The CDR3 sequence is CSASIGDDYNEQFF. DNA sequence: TGCAGTGCTAGCATAGGGGACGACTACAATGAGCAGTTCTTC.